A selection of T cell receptor beta chains follows, all from one sample in a study of T-cell memory formation after mild COVID-19. TCRdb passed the 5' RACE reads through MiXCR, listing each CDR3 protein once. The table records around 450,000 distinct CDR3 sequences, 20% of them present only once. What was sequenced was PBMCs or a T cell subset sorted from them (not recorded which). The receptors stem from an adult woman who had mild COVID-19 (a few samples of this study predate the infection). Cell type and time point are not known. Each CDR3 is given with its conserved first and last residue. The D gene is left open where the match is weak. Some rows mark clone size as missing; the rest say once, few, many or name a class of expanded clone.

D gene	V gene	clone size	J gene	CDR3 DNA	CDR3 protein
.	TRBV24-1	.	TRBJ1-5	TGTGCCACCAGTGAAACACGACGCCAGCCCCAGCATTTT	CATSETRRQPQHF
TRBD2	TRBV14	few	TRBJ2-3	TGTGCCAGCAGTCGTCGGACTAGCGGGACCTACACAGATACGCAGTATTTT	CASSRRTSGTYTDTQYF
.	TRBV15	.	TRBJ1-6	TGTGCCACCAGCAGGGCTGCCAGGGCGGATTCACCCCTCCACTTT	CATSRAARADSPLHF
.	TRBV2	many	TRBJ2-1	TGTGCCAGCAGTGCCTACAATGAGCAGTTCTTC	CASSAYNEQFF
.	TRBV5-1	few	TRBJ1-4	TGCGCCAGCAGCTGGGACGGGGTACCCAATGAAAAACTGTTTTTT	CASSWDGVPNEKLFF
TRBD2	TRBV6-1	few	TRBJ2-2	TGTGCCAGCAGGCGGGGGACGGTGCTGTTTTTT	CASRRGTVLFF
.	TRBV19	few	TRBJ2-6	TGTGCCAGTAGTACAGAAGTCTCTGGGGCCAACGTCCTGACTTTC	CASSTEVSGANVLTF
TRBD2	TRBV24-1	.	TRBJ2-1	TGTGCCACCAGTGATCTCTCTAGCGGACCCTACAATGAGCAGTTCTTC	CATSDLSSGPYNEQFF
.	TRBV5-1	.	TRBJ1-1	TGCGCCAGCAGCCCAGAGGGGCCAAGAGGGACTGAAGCTTTCTTT	CASSPEGPRGTEAFF
.	TRBV2	.	TRBJ2-7	TGTGCCAGCATGGTGAACAGCCTATTTAGGAGCTACGAGCAGTACTTC	CASMVNSLFRSYEQYF
.	TRBV24-1	.	TRBJ1-5	TGTGCCACCAGCCCGTCGTTGACGCCATTCAATCAGCCCCAGCATTTT	CATSPSLTPFNQPQHF
TRBD2	TRBV12-3/TRBV12-4	few	TRBJ2-1	TGTGCCAGCAGCCGGACTAGCGCGTACAATGAGCAGTTCTTC	CASSRTSAYNEQFF
.	TRBV18	few	TRBJ1-1	TGTGCCAGCTCACTTCCTTGGGAAGGGACTGAAGCTTTCTTT	CASSLPWEGTEAFF
TRBD2	TRBV2	.	TRBJ2-7	TGTGCCAGCAGTGAAGGCGTGGGACTAGCGGACTCCTACGAGCAGTACTTC	CASSEGVGLADSYEQYF
.	TRBV24-1	.	TRBJ2-6	TGTGCCACCAGCCGTGATCGCGACGTCCTGACTTTC	CATSRDRDVLTF
.	TRBV24-1	.	TRBJ1-2	TGTGCCACCAGTGATGTCGGGGTTAACGGCTACACCTTC	CATSDVGVNGYTF